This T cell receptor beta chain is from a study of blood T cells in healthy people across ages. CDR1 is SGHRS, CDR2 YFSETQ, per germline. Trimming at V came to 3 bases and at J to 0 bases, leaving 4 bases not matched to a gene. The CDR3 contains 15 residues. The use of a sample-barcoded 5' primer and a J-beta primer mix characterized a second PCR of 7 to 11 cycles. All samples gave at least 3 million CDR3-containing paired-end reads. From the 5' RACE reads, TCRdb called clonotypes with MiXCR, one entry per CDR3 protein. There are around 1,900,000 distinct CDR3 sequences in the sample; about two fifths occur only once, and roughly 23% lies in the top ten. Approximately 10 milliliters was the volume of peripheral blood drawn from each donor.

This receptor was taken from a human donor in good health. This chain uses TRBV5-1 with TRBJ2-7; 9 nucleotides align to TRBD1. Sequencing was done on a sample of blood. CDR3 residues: CASSYGDRASYEQYF. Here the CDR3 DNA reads TGCGCCAGCAGCTATGGGGACAGGGCCTCCTACGAGCAGTACTTC.